These 6 T cell receptor beta chains were sequenced from one sample in a study of cytomegalovirus exposure and HLA in healthy donors. PCR primers comprised 60 Vbeta and 13 Jbeta primers. Clones were sequenced by immunoSEQ multiplex PCR, and TCRdb holds only the in-frame ones, with some missing. The sample features tens of thousands of clones, with 22% in its top ten. The sequencing sample was made of PBMCs. These receptor sequences come from a man between 60 and 75 years old in good health and CMV-seropositive.

The chain uses TRBV5-1 and TRBJ2-2, with a possible D match to TRBD2 (6 bases). The CDR3 runs to 14 residues. In germline, CDR1 is SGHRS, CDR2 YFSETQ. The ends were cut back, 10 bases at V and 0 bases at J, with 13 bases in the middle. The CDR3 spells CASRGGANTGELFF. The DNA for the CDR3 is TGCGCCTCCCGTGGAGGGGCGAACACCGGGGAGCTGTTTTTT.

In DNA, the CDR3 is TGTGCCAGCAGCCCCTGGGGGGTAGATACGCAGTATTTT. Amino acids: CASSPWGVDTQYF. The V and J genes are TRBV14 and TRBJ2-3, with a tentative D call TRBD2 (6 bases). The V gene's germline CDR1 is SGHDN and CDR2 FVKESK. Trimming took off 4 bases at V and 5 bases at J, with 10 bases between the two ends. This CDR3 is built from 13 residues.

The chain joins TRBV9 to TRBJ2-2; D perhaps matches TRBD1 (6 bases). This CDR3 contains 16 residues. CDR1 SGDLS and CDR2 YYNGEE come from the germline V gene. V was pared by 3 bases and J by 0 bases, with 12 bases between. The CDR3 is CASSAPGTPNTGELFF. CDR3 DNA: TGTGCCAGCAGCGCACCCGGGACACCGAACACCGGGGAGCTGTTTTTT. Together with reference TRBV9 and TRBJ2-2, the CDR3 gives the full variable domain: DSGVTQTPKHLITATGQRVTLRCSPRSGDLSVYWYQQSLDQGLQFLIQYYNGEERAKGNILERFSAQQFPDLHSELNLSSLELGDSALYFCASSAPGTPNTGELFFGEGSRLTVL.

The chain couples TRBV7-9 to TRBJ2-3, with D perhaps TRBD2 (6 bases). V dropped 4 bases and J dropped 2 bases, with 19 bases sitting between them. Germline-derived CDR1 and CDR2 are SEHNR and FQNEAQ (reference sequence). CDR3 length equals 17 residues. CDR3 sequence reads: CASSSNSGGVYTDTQYF. As DNA, the CDR3 is TGTGCCAGCAGCTCCAATAGCGGAGGGGTATACACAGATACGCAGTATTTT.

The genes are TRBV9 and TRBJ2-2; D possibly corresponds to TRBD1 (5 bases). V lost 2 bases and J 4 bases, leaving 12 bases between the germline ends. The CDR3 loop spans 15 amino acids. Germline V CDR1 and CDR2: SGDLS, YYNGEE. CDR3 nucleotides: TGTGCCAGCAGCGTGACCCCAGGGTCCACCGGGGAGCTGTTTTTT. Amino acid sequence: CASSVTPGSTGELFF.

As concerns this clone: In the same sample, other DNA sequences code for this CDR3. The J gene is TRBJ2-2, the V gene TRBV20-1, with a possible D match to TRBD2 (5 bases). Germline lookup yields CDR1 DFQATT and CDR2 SNEGSKA (reference sequence). V was shortened by 6 bases and J by 13 bases, with 12 bases between the two germline ends. The CDR3 has 10 residues. CDR3 loop: CSALGGGLFF. The CDR3 DNA follows: TGCAGTGCCCTCGGAGGTGGGCTGTTTTTT.